This T cell receptor beta chain was observed in a study of siplizumab effects on memory and regulatory T cells. Study details: Paired reactions compared siplizumab at about 0.99 ug/mL with no drug, using mixed lymphocyte reactions. General study points: Siplizumab significantly lowered the alloreactive sequences that could be traced to unstimulated CD4+ memory cells. Proliferating clones, CD4+ or CD8+, lacked an assignable naive or memory phenotype in roughly 75-95% of cases.

A note on this clone: The antigen remains undetermined.

Mixed lymphocyte reaction cells underwent roughly six days of coculture at 37°C. CDR1 and CDR2 from the germline V gene are MNHNS and SASEGT. V lost 9 bases and J lost 3, with 12 bases in between. CDR3 length: 12 residues. Using immunoSEQ multiplex PCR, the repertoire was profiled, and TCRdb retains in-frame clones only, with some absent. The sample shows approximately 9,600 clones, roughly two fifths of them seen only once. The sample was CFSE-low (dividing) CD8+ T cells sorted from an allogeneic mixed lymphocyte reaction. V gene TRBV6-1 combines with J gene TRBJ2-7; maybe TRBD1 (5 bases). This TCR was sampled from a human donor in good health; the cells came from an allogeneic mixed lymphocyte reaction. The DNA for the CDR3 is TGTGCCAGTTGTTACAGGTACTACGAGCAGTACTTC. This sequence encodes CASCYRYYEQYF.